This T cell receptor beta chain was obtained from a study of shared clonotypes between healthy human individuals (dated by TCRdb to 2019 to 2021). About the full investigation: The cohort included three men and a couple of women between 18 and 49 years of age. To estimate repertoire size and how much clonotypes are shared between individuals, the study performed deep sequencing of blood TCR repertoires from a few healthy adults. Different laboratories and diverse techniques were used to prepare libraries and sequence TCR repertoires, to increase sequencing depth and limit assay-specific biases. Between about 0.85 and 8.9 billion PBMCs per donor were obtained by leukapheresis. Per donor, three plates each were used for CD4 naive and CD4 memory, two for CD8 naive, and one for CD8 memory.

Using the deep immunoSEQ assay, multiplex PCR amplified TCR CDR3 regions from genomic DNA. Extracted genomic DNA from each cell subset was spread evenly across all wells of several immunoSEQ 96-well plates, with each plate serving as a replicate. For sorted subsets, around 200 ng genomic DNA, equal to about 30,000 T cell genomes, was loaded into each replicate PCR. Purified libraries were quantified with a Qubit 3.0 fluorometer, sized on a Bioanalyzer 2100, and re-quantified with the KAPA Library Quantification kit. Every immunoSEQ 96-well plate was sequenced on a dedicated single-read 150-cycle Illumina NextSeq 550 flow cell. In the authors' own workflow: Because the immunoSEQ output held only junctional sequences and lacked quality scores, the filtering could not match the filtering applied to full-length reads. Sequences were annotated with PyIR, a Python wrapper for IgBLAST v1.9, and V/J genes and CDR3 were assigned using IMGT germline references. Reads with weak V/J assignments (E-value above 1e-6), missing CDR3, stop codons, out-of-frame junctions, or ambiguous translated residues were removed. V3J clonotypes were defined as sequences sharing the same inferred V gene, J gene, and CDR3 amino acid sequence. To compute the percentage overlap between repertoires, the number of shared unique clonotypes was divided by the size of the smaller repertoire. Three approaches were used to assess repertoire richness: RTK rarefaction, the Chao1 estimator, and Recon v2.1 estimates of unobserved clonotypes. OLGA was used to compute generation probabilities for all TCRbeta clonotypes that the gDNA method yielded from a handful of donors. TCRdb provides this immuneACCESS table in a form limited to in-frame rearrangements. Some clones are lacking; in checked studies, under half of them reflect an unresolved V gene, and why the rest are absent is not known. That table furnishes V, J and clone size, whereas the DNA furnished D and trimming. In this sample the table shows around 2,000,000 clones, 85% to 95% of which occur a single time. The ten largest clones capture roughly 1.8% of the sample.

Broad study findings and their caveats: Rarefaction of sorted-subset datasets indicated incomplete sequencing despite the large sequencing depth. Sampling was restricted to blood, and TCR repertoires in tissues likely differ from the TCR repertoires found in blood. The small number of donors limited the genetic and exposure-history diversity represented. Based on pairwise subsampling, the degree of clonotype sharing among donors was expected to be affected by sequencing depth. Sharing across a handful of donors was observed for around 5% of naive CD4, under 4% of naive CD8, over 2% of memory CD4, and around 0.4% of memory CD8 clonotypes. Larger estimated clonotype richness was generally found for naive subsets than for memory subsets. Compared with non-shared clonotypes, clonotypes shared by all four sorted-subset donors had higher generation probabilities.

For the CD8 naive samples, CD45RO-negative cells were positively selected for CCR7, yielding a CD45RA+CCR7+ population from which TemRA cells were excluded. Donors were healthy HIV-negative adults with no recently reported acute infections or vaccinations. Every donor was a Caucasian adult living in Nashville, Tennessee, USA. Blood was collected by leukapheresis, and PBMCs were isolated by Ficoll-Histopaque density gradient centrifugation and then cryopreserved in liquid nitrogen vapor phase. Analytical flow cytometry was used to check the purity and quantity of each magnetically sorted T cell population. From each sorted fraction, genomic DNA was isolated and quantified by UV absorbance on a Nanodrop 2000c. The V and J ends are trimmed by 3 bases and 5 bases, leaving 11 bases between them. The CDR3 sequence holds 13 residues, the cysteine and phenylalanine included. Here the CDR3 DNA is all that survives: 39 bases in frame from base 1. CDR1 is given as MNHEY and CDR2 as SMNVEV, both from the germline V gene (reference sequence).

In regard to this clone: The specificity of this receptor is unknown. No base qualities exist here, and no much larger clone lies one base off it.

Here the chain combines TRBV27 and TRBJ2-7; too little of a D gene remains to name it. Sequencing was done on a sample of naive CD8+ T cells from PBMCs. The cell subset or site tag for this specimen amounts to: CD45RA+CCR7+. The receptor's source is a man aged 18 to 30 in good health. Some clones in this sample may be carry-over from other donors' samples. CDR3 sequence: CASSFGYWDEQYF. Read as DNA, the sequence is TGTGCCAGCAGTTTCGGATACTGGGACGAGCAGTACTTC.